This TCR beta chain emerged from a study of T-cell reconstitution after alpha-beta-depleted transplantation in children (dated by TCRdb to the mid-2010s). For the study in its entirety: The study quantitatively tracked T-cell immune reconstitution after TCRalphabeta/CD19-depleted allogeneic hematopoietic cell transplantation in children using TCR repertoire profiling.

The sample's treatment or condition label is to be understood as: allogeneic hematopoietic cell transplantation with graft depleted of TCRalphabeta T cells and CD19 B cells. The transplant recipients were children given TCRalphabeta/CD19-depleted allogeneic hematopoietic cell grafts. Library creation used PCR. This sample was sequenced with an Illumina HiSeq 2500. Molecular barcoding was employed in the preparation of TCR libraries, with unique molecular identifiers being used to normalize TCRbeta repertoire quantification. Using fastp trimming at Q25 and MiXCR clonotype assembly, TCRdb reanalyzed the public sequencing data and kept in-frame beta chains. Each entry is one CDR3 protein sequence, shown with its most common DNA and genes. The sample includes more than 200,000 distinct CDR3 sequences, with roughly 23% observed a single time. Roughly 2.7% of the sample comes from the top ten. This clonotype was seen repeatedly, ten times or more. Its antigen remains undetermined. The record has no base qualities; no much larger clone is one base away.

The junction carries 15 bases between V and J, which are trimmed by 7 bases and 2 bases respectively. CDR3 length: 14 amino acids, cysteine to phenylalanine. Only the CDR3 DNA stays, 42 bases, in frame from base 1. The CDR1 and CDR2 encoded by the germline V gene are MGHDK and SYGVNS. What the work shows at the level of the full study, not this receptor alone: In some patients, the high TCRbeta diversity seen at day 60 was put down to recipient T cells and intrathymic progenitors that had survived conditioning. The apparently early recovery of alphabetaT-cell counts about two months after transplant reportedly depended on only several hundred rapidly expanded clones that came from non-depleted graft cells. Over subsequent months, a decline in hyperexpanded clone frequencies was noted, and after one year, T-cell counts and TCRbeta diversity were mostly ascribed to newly produced T cells.

The clonotype originates from a girl aged 2-9 years with Fanconi anemia, due to receive a stem cell transplant. Sequences were derived from PBMCs, sampled before TCRalphabeta/CD19-depleted stem cell transplant. The chain links TRBV25-1 with TRBJ2-7, with no confident D gene call. The encoded CDR3 is CASTSWHIPYEQYF. The nucleotide sequence is given as TGTGCCAGCACGAGTTGGCACATTCCCTACGAGCAGTACTTC.